The 20 T cell receptor beta chains below come from one sample, sequenced in a study of control samples from healthy donors and cancer patients. Profiled with immunoSEQ multiplex PCR; TCRdb holds only in-frame clones, not every one. Of approximately 97,000 clones listed, over 85% were seen once; the top ten hold 3%. The specimen was blood. The receptors derive from a human donor in good health. The donor label of this sample is uncertain.

The chain has TRBV10-3 and TRBJ2-5; D is ambiguous. This CDR3 comprises 11 residues. Germline V gene data show CDR1 as ENHRY and CDR2 as SYGVKD. Trimming removed 2 bases from V and 5 bases from J, with 3 bases in between. In DNA form, the CDR3 reads TGTGCCATCAGTGAGGAGGAGACCCAGTACTTC. Translation: CAISEEETQYF.

J is TRBJ2-3 and V is TRBV6-5, with 12 bases identical to TRBD2. CDR1 MNHEY and CDR2 SVGAGI come from the germline V gene. The CDR3 extends over 15 amino acids. Losses at the gene ends were 5 bases for V and 3 bases for J; bases not matched to a gene: 3. CDR3 sequence: CASSPTSGGTDTQYF. As DNA, the CDR3 is TGTGCCAGCAGTCCTACTAGCGGGGGGACAGATACGCAGTATTTT.

This chain links TRBV19 with TRBJ2-2, with D unclear. The CDR3 sequence is 14 residues long. V was shortened by 3 bases and J by 7 bases, with 12 bases between the two germline ends. Germline V gene lookup returns CDR1 LNHDA and CDR2 SQIVND (reference sequence). CDR3 sequence: CASSMSDNSGELFF. The DNA for the CDR3 is TGTGCCAGTAGTATGTCAGATAATAGCGGGGAGCTGTTTTTT. Looking up the rest from reference TRBV19 and TRBJ2-2 gives the full variable domain: DGGITQSPKYLFRKEGQNVTLSCEQNLNHDAMYWYRQDPGQGLRLIYYSQIVNDFQKGDIAEGYSVSREKKESFPLTVTSAQKNPTAFYLCASSMSDNSGELFFGEGSRLTVL.

This rearrangement joins TRBV19 to TRBJ2-3; tentatively, D is TRBD1 (5 bases). The V gene's germline CDR1 is LNHDA and CDR2 SQIVND (reference sequence). CDR3 size: 15 residues. The V end lost 6 bases, the J end lost 2 bases, and 15 bases lay between the germline ends. The CDR3 is CASSPSGAFTDTQYF. CDR3 coding DNA: TGTGCCAGTAGCCCGAGTGGGGCGTTCACAGATACGCAGTATTTT.

The rearrangement joins TRBV6-1 to TRBJ1-1; 9 nucleotides agree with TRBD1. This CDR3 region has 13 residues. Germline lookup yields CDR1 MNHNS and CDR2 SASEGT. V lost 3 bases, J lost 9 bases, and 5 bases stayed unmatched. The DNA for the CDR3 is TGTGCCAGCAGTGATACGGACAGGGGAAAAGCTTTCTTT. Translation gives CASSDTDRGKAFF.

The rearrangement joins TRBV23-1 to TRBJ1-2; 10 bases are shared with TRBD1. TRBV23-1 is labeled an ORF, and its function is uncertain. This CDR3 spans 16 amino acids. Losses at the gene ends were 0 bases for V and 6 bases for J; bases not matched to a gene: 7. CDR3 loop: CASSQSPLDRGHGYTF. For the CDR3, the DNA is TGCGCCAGCAGTCAATCCCCGCTCGACAGGGGGCATGGCTACACCTTC.

This clone was observed a single time. This chain uses TRBV2 with TRBJ1-1; D may be TRBD1 (5 bases). V was shortened by 1 base and J by 4 bases, with 10 bases between the two germline ends. Germline values: CDR1 SNHLY, CDR2 FYNNEI. The CDR3 contains 14 residues. Here the CDR3 reads CASSEVRGVTEAFF. CDR3 sequence (DNA): TGTGCCAGCAGTGAAGTGCGGGGGGTCACTGAAGCTTTCTTT.

V and J are TRBV27 and TRBJ1-1, with D unresolved. V gave up 6 bases and J gave up 5 bases, with 13 bases separating them. This CDR3 comprises 13 residues. Germline-derived CDR1 and CDR2 are MNHEY and SMNVEV (reference sequence). The CDR3 loop reads CASSPAPWTEAFF. The CDR3 coding sequence is TGTGCCAGCAGCCCCGCACCCTGGACTGAAGCTTTCTTT.

The sample holds one count of this clone. This chain uses TRBV3-1 (or the pseudogene TRBV3-2) with TRBJ1-1, with 9 nucleotides matching TRBD1. Germline V gene data show CDR1 as LGHDT and CDR2 as YNNKEL (reference sequence). The CDR3 has 13 amino acids. Trimming took 1 base from V and 7 from J; bases not matched to a gene: 1. The CDR3 sequence is CASSQGTGVEAFF. The CDR3 bases are TGTGCCAGCAGCCAAGGGACAGGGGTTGAAGCTTTCTTT.

This chain joins TRBV10-1 and TRBJ2-1, with D perhaps TRBD2 (6 bases). CDR1 is WNHNN and CDR2 is SYGVQD in the germline V gene (reference sequence). V was trimmed by 10 bases and J by 3 bases, leaving 19 bases between them. The CDR3 loop spans 15 amino acids. CDR3 in DNA: TGCGCCACCCACGTCTATGCGGGATTCTACAATGAGCAGTTCTTC. Residues: CATHVYAGFYNEQFF.

The chain links TRBV2 to TRBJ1-4; D remains ambiguous. Trimming left V 3 bases short and J 2 bases short, with 7 bases between. The CDR3 is made up of 14 amino acids. Looked up from germline, CDR1 is SNHLY and CDR2 is FYNNEI. The CDR3 region is CASSESWTNEKLFF. DNA for the CDR3: TGTGCCAGCAGTGAGAGCTGGACTAATGAAAAACTGTTTTTT.

The chain combines TRBV19 with TRBJ1-6, with no clear D. V gave up 5 bases and J gave up 7 bases, with 6 bases separating them. CDR3 length: 12 residues. The germline gives CDR1 LNHDA, CDR2 SQIVND (reference sequence). In DNA, the CDR3 is TGTGCCAGTAGTTCCAGAAATTCACCCCTCCACTTT. This sequence encodes CASSSRNSPLHF.

The genes are TRBV5-1 and TRBJ2-2; a possible D gene is TRBD2 (5 bases). Trimming pared 4 bases from V and 6 bases from J, leaving 25 bases between. The CDR3 is 18 amino acids. Germline V gives CDR1 SGHRS, CDR2 YFSETQ. The CDR3 DNA is TGCGCCAGCAGCGGATGGCGGCTTGATAGCGAAACGGCCGGGGAGCTGTTTTTT. It encodes CASSGWRLDSETAGELFF.

This clone has more than one count but fewer than ten. The same CDR3 is also encoded by other DNA sequences in this sample. The chain couples TRBV4-3 to TRBJ1-3; D call uncertain. The CDR3 length is 13 residues. V dropped 0 bases and J dropped 4 bases, with 4 bases sitting between them. CDR1 and CDR2 from the germline V gene are LGHNA and YSLEER. The DNA of the CDR3 is TGCGCCAGCAGCCAAGAAAGGGGAAACACCATATATTTT. Translated: CASSQERGNTIYF.

J is TRBJ1-1 and V is TRBV6-6; 7 positions match TRBD1. This CDR3 has 17 amino acids. Trimming cost V 5 bases and J 3 bases; bases outside gene matches: 15. The V gene's germline CDR1 is MNHNY and CDR2 SVGAGI (reference sequence). CDR3 protein: CASSQTITGARDTEAFF. CDR3 sequence (DNA): TGTGCCAGCAGTCAGACTATAACAGGGGCGCGGGACACTGAAGCTTTCTTT.

This chain uses TRBV5-4 with TRBJ1-3; D is unresolved. The germline V gene has CDR1 SGHNT and CDR2 YYREEE (reference sequence). Trimming took off 3 bases at V and 0 bases at J, with 4 bases between the two ends. This CDR3 is 13 amino acids long. Here the CDR3 reads CASSSSSGNTIYF. Here the CDR3 DNA reads TGTGCCAGCAGCTCGTCCTCTGGAAACACCATATATTTT. Combining the CDR3 with reference TRBV5-4 and TRBJ1-3 gives the whole variable domain ETGVTQSPTHLIKTRGQQVTLRCSSQSGHNTVSWYQQALGQGPQFIFQYYREEENGRGNFPPRFSGLQFPNYSSELNVNALELDDSALYLCASSSSSGNTIYFGEGSWLTVV.

The rearrangement joins TRBV7-8 to TRBJ2-2; 9 nucleotides match TRBD1. V lost 5 bases and J lost 5; bases outside the gene matches: 9. Per germline, CDR1 SGHVS and CDR2 FQNEAQ. This CDR3 is built from 16 residues. The CDR3 protein is CASSRSGTGSTGELFF. The CDR3 DNA follows: TGTGCCAGCAGCCGCTCCGGGACAGGGTCGACCGGGGAGCTGTTTTTT. The full variable domain, its missing parts supplied by reference TRBV7-8 and TRBJ2-2, is GAGVSQSPRYKVAKRGQDVALRCDPISGHVSLFWYQQALGQGPEFLTYFQNEAQLDKSGLPSDRFFAERPEGSVSTLKIQRTQQEDSAVYLCASSRSGTGSTGELFFGEGSRLTVL.

The genes are TRBV9 and TRBJ1-5; D may be TRBD1 (6 bases). The CDR3 totals 16 residues. Trimming pared 0 bases from V and 4 bases from J, leaving 14 bases between. CDR1 SGDLS and CDR2 YYNGEE come from the germline V gene. CDR3 nucleotides: TGTGCCAGCAGCGTAGGTAGGGGGGTCGGGAATCAGCCCCAGCATTTT. This encodes CASSVGRGVGNQPQHF.

The rearrangement joins TRBV5-3 to TRBJ1-1; D gene unclear. TRBV5-3 counts as an open reading frame of uncertain function. V lost 5 bases and J 1 base, leaving 12 bases between the germline ends. This CDR3 comprises 14 residues. Here the CDR3 DNA reads TGTGCCAGAAGGGCCTCAGGTAGGAACACTGAAGCTTTCTTT. Translated, it gives CARRASGRNTEAFF.

This clone turned up a few times. This sequence joins TRBV7-9 and TRBJ1-2, with 7 nucleotides matching TRBD1. The CDR3 is made up of 15 amino acids. The junction had 7 bases not matched to a gene; V was cut back by 5 bases and J by 1 base. Germline V CDR1 and CDR2: SEHNR, FQNEAQ (reference sequence). The CDR3 reads CASSPSTGNNYGYTF. CDR3 sequence (DNA): TGTGCCAGCAGCCCTTCGACAGGGAATAACTATGGCTACACCTTC.